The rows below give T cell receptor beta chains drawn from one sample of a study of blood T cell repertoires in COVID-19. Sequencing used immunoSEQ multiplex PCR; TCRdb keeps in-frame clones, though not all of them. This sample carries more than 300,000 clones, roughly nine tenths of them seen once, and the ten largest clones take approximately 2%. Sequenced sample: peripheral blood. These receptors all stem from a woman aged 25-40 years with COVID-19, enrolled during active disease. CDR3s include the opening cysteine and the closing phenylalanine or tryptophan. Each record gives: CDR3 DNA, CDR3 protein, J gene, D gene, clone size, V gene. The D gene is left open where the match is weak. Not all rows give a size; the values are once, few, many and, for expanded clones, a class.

CDR3nt: TGTGCCAGCAGTCCCGGGGGGTTTTGGGGTAATCAGCCCCAGCATTTT; CDR3aa: CASSPGGFWGNQPQHF; j_gene: TRBJ1-5; d_gene: -; abundance: -; v_gene: TRBV28
CDR3nt: TGTGCCGGCACAGGGCCCTACAATGAGCAGTTCTTC; CDR3aa: CAGTGPYNEQFF; j_gene: TRBJ2-1; d_gene: -; abundance: -; v_gene: TRBV21-1
CDR3nt: TGTGCCTGGGCTGTTAGCGGGGGGTTACAAGAGACCCAGTACTTC; CDR3aa: CAWAVSGGLQETQYF; j_gene: TRBJ2-5; d_gene: TRBD2; abundance: -; v_gene: TRBV30
CDR3nt: TGTGCCTGGAGTAGCGGCTACGAGCAGTACTTC; CDR3aa: CAWSSGYEQYF; j_gene: TRBJ2-7; d_gene: -; abundance: -; v_gene: TRBV30
CDR3nt: TGTGCCAGCAGTGACCAGGGGGAGGAAGGCTACACCTTC; CDR3aa: CASSDQGEEGYTF; j_gene: TRBJ1-2; d_gene: TRBD1; abundance: many; v_gene: TRBV6-1
CDR3nt: TGTGCCAGCAGTTTAACGGGGATGGCCGGGGAGCTGTTTTTT; CDR3aa: CASSLTGMAGELFF; j_gene: TRBJ2-2; d_gene: -; abundance: -; v_gene: TRBV28
CDR3nt: TGTGCCAGCAGCCAAGTAGGACTAGCGGGGGACGAGCAGTTCTTC; CDR3aa: CASSQVGLAGDEQFF; j_gene: TRBJ2-1; d_gene: TRBD2; abundance: -; v_gene: TRBV11-3
CDR3nt: TGTGCTAGTGGTTCTCTCCCGGGACAGGGGAACTATGGCTACACCTTC; CDR3aa: CASGSLPGQGNYGYTF; j_gene: TRBJ1-2; d_gene: TRBD1; abundance: -; v_gene: TRBV12-5
CDR3nt: TGTGCCAGCAGCTCCCCGGCGGGGGGGCCCTATGGTGAGCAGTTCTTC; CDR3aa: CASSSPAGGPYGEQFF; j_gene: TRBJ2-1; d_gene: TRBD2; abundance: once; v_gene: TRBV7-6
CDR3nt: TGTGCCAGTGCGGACAGGAGGTTGGTAGAAAAACTGTTTTTT; CDR3aa: CASADRRLVEKLFF; j_gene: TRBJ1-4; d_gene: TRBD1; abundance: many; v_gene: TRBV19
CDR3nt: TGTGCCAGCGGGGGCAGGGGCCCCCAAGAGACCCAGTACTTC; CDR3aa: CASGGRGPQETQYF; j_gene: TRBJ2-5; d_gene: -; abundance: -; v_gene: TRBV6-6
CDR3nt: TGTGCCAGTAGTTCAGCCGGGACAGCTTATGGCTACACCTTC; CDR3aa: CASSSAGTAYGYTF; j_gene: TRBJ1-2; d_gene: TRBD1; abundance: -; v_gene: TRBV19
CDR3nt: TGTGCCAGCAGCGGGCAGGGGACGGGACATGGCTACACCTTC; CDR3aa: CASSGQGTGHGYTF; j_gene: TRBJ1-2; d_gene: -; abundance: -; v_gene: TRBV9
CDR3nt: TGTGCCAGCAGCCAAAGGGGTACGTACAATGAGCAGTTCTTC; CDR3aa: CASSQRGTYNEQFF; j_gene: TRBJ2-1; d_gene: -; abundance: -; v_gene: TRBV3-1/TRBV3-2
CDR3nt: TGTGCCAGCAGCGGCTCGAGGTTTGGAAAACTGTTTTTT; CDR3aa: CASSGSRFGKLFF; j_gene: TRBJ1-4; d_gene: -; abundance: once; v_gene: TRBV5-5
CDR3nt: TGTGCCAGCAGCTTGATTATCGCTAGCGGGGGACCCAATGAGCAGTTCTTC; CDR3aa: CASSLIIASGGPNEQFF; j_gene: TRBJ2-1; d_gene: TRBD2; abundance: -; v_gene: TRBV5-5
CDR3nt: TGTGCCAGCAGCCAAACCGGGACACCCATTGGGTCAATATATTTT; CDR3aa: CASSQTGTPIGSIYF; j_gene: TRBJ1-3; d_gene: -; abundance: -; v_gene: TRBV11-2
CDR3nt: TGTGCCAGTAGCCCGTGGCAGGGTTGGGTCTATGGCTACACCTTC; CDR3aa: CASSPWQGWVYGYTF; j_gene: TRBJ1-2; d_gene: -; abundance: -; v_gene: TRBV19
CDR3nt: TGTGCCAGCAGTTACTCGAGGGACAGGGGAAGAGAGCAGTACTTC; CDR3aa: CASSYSRDRGREQYF; j_gene: TRBJ2-7; d_gene: TRBD1; abundance: many; v_gene: TRBV6-6
CDR3nt: TGTGCCAGCAGCTTGGGGACAGGGCAGGGCTATGGCTACACCTTC; CDR3aa: CASSLGTGQGYGYTF; j_gene: TRBJ1-2; d_gene: TRBD1; abundance: -; v_gene: TRBV5-5
CDR3nt: TGCGCCAGCAGCCAAACAGGGACTGAAGCTTTCTTT; CDR3aa: CASSQTGTEAFF; j_gene: TRBJ1-1; d_gene: -; abundance: -; v_gene: TRBV4-1
CDR3nt: TGTGCCACCAGTGAGGGGGGGAACACCGGGGAGCTGTTTTTT; CDR3aa: CATSEGGNTGELFF; j_gene: TRBJ2-2; d_gene: -; abundance: -; v_gene: TRBV24-1
CDR3nt: TGTGCCAGCCAGGGTAACTATGGCTACACCTTC; CDR3aa: CASQGNYGYTF; j_gene: TRBJ1-2; d_gene: -; abundance: -; v_gene: TRBV19
CDR3nt: TGTGCCAGCAGTTACTCGAGGGTGTTCGGGTCGAATAATTCACCCCTCCACTTT; CDR3aa: CASSYSRVFGSNNSPLHF; j_gene: TRBJ1-6; d_gene: -; abundance: -; v_gene: TRBV6-2/TRBV6-3
CDR3nt: TGTGCCAGCAGCTTAGGACAGGGTGGTAGTTCACCCCTCCACTTT; CDR3aa: CASSLGQGGSSPLHF; j_gene: TRBJ1-6; d_gene: TRBD1; abundance: -; v_gene: TRBV7-9
CDR3nt: TGTGCCAGCAGGACAGGGGAAAATTCACCCCTCCACTTT; CDR3aa: CASRTGENSPLHF; j_gene: TRBJ1-6; d_gene: TRBD1; abundance: -; v_gene: TRBV7-9
CDR3nt: TGTGCCAGCAGTGACTCCAGGGGTACTGAAGCTTTCTTT; CDR3aa: CASSDSRGTEAFF; j_gene: TRBJ1-1; d_gene: -; abundance: -; v_gene: TRBV2
CDR3nt: TGCGCCAGCAGCCAAAGGACAGGGATACAAGAGACCCAGTACTTC; CDR3aa: CASSQRTGIQETQYF; j_gene: TRBJ2-5; d_gene: TRBD1; abundance: -; v_gene: TRBV4-1